One sample yielded the 18 T cell receptor beta chains listed below, sequenced in a study of long-term antiretroviral therapy in people with HIV. With survey level as its setting, the immunoSEQ assay was v3.0. Here immunoSEQ multiplex PCR was the method, and the copy in TCRdb shows in-frame clones only, minus some. The sample shows just over 20,000 clones, 70% to 85% of them seen only once. The sample was unsorted PBMCs, taken 0.5 years after starting antiretroviral therapy. The receptors derive from a man aged 18 to 30 with HIV.

The rearrangement links TRBV7-2 to TRBJ2-3; D call uncertain. The V end lost 1 base, the J end lost 4 bases, and 6 bases lay between the germline ends. The length of the CDR3 is 13 residues. Germline CDR1 and CDR2: SGHTA and FQGNSA. The CDR3 region has the DNA TGTGCCAGCAGCTTAGGCGTACCAGATACGCAGTATTTT. This translates into CASSLGVPDTQYF.

The chain combines TRBV19 with TRBJ1-5; 8 nucleotides align to TRBD1. Unmatched junction bases numbered 8, after V lost 4 bases and J lost 0 bases. CDR3 length: 17 amino acids. Germline CDR1 and CDR2: LNHDA and SQIVND (reference sequence). The CDR3 here is CASSTDRGSYSNQPQHF. The CDR3 DNA reads TGTGCCAGTAGTACCGACAGGGGCTCCTATAGCAATCAGCCCCAGCATTTT.

This sequence joins TRBV9 and TRBJ1-2; no firm D call. The CDR3 covers 15 residues. Germline CDR1 reads SGDLS; CDR2 reads YYNGEE. V was pared by 4 bases and J by 5 bases, with 18 bases between. CDR3 loop: CASSTRYGESYGYTF. In DNA form, the CDR3 reads TGTGCCAGCAGCACTAGATACGGAGAATCGTATGGCTACACCTTC.

This rearrangement joins TRBV28 to TRBJ2-5; 11 nucleotides agree with TRBD2. The length of the CDR3 is 15 residues. The ends lost 5 bases at V and 3 bases at J; junction bases unmatched: 5. Germline lookup yields CDR1 MDHEN and CDR2 SYDVKM. The CDR3 DNA is TGTGCCAGCAGTACTGGTAGCGGGGGGGAAGAGACCCAGTACTTC. Amino acid sequence: CASSTGSGGEETQYF. The full variable domain, with the rest looked up from reference TRBV28 and TRBJ2-5, is DVKVTQSSRYLVKRTGEKVFLECVQDMDHENMFWYRQDPGLGLRLIYFSYDVKMKEKGDIPEGYSVSREKKERFSLILESASTNQTSMYLCASSTGSGGEETQYFGPGTRLLVL.

This CDR3 is CASSVDQLPHNEQFF. DNA for the CDR3: TGTGCCAGCAGCGTAGATCAGCTTCCCCACAATGAGCAGTTCTTC. This sequence joins TRBV9 and TRBJ2-1; D is unclear. Trimming removed 0 bases at V and 5 bases at J, with 12 bases between. Germline assignment: CDR1 SGDLS and CDR2 YYNGEE. This CDR3 has 15 amino acids.

The chain carries TRBV11-2 and TRBJ2-7, with 9 bases lining up with TRBD1. Germline V gene sequence: CDR1 SGHAT, CDR2 FQNNGV. The CDR3 has 14 amino acids. Unmatched junction bases numbered 5, after V lost 5 bases and J lost 3 bases. The CDR3 protein is CASSRQTGGYEQYF. CDR3 DNA sequence: TGTGCCAGCAGCCGCCAGACAGGGGGCTACGAGCAGTACTTC.

The rearrangement uses TRBV2 and TRBJ1-5; tentative D call: TRBD1 (5 bases). This CDR3 comprises 16 residues. The germline V gene encodes CDR1 SNHLY and CDR2 FYNNEI. The germline V and J ends were trimmed by 6 bases and 2 bases, with 17 bases remaining between them. The CDR3 DNA is TGTGCCAGCAGATCGACAGCTTTTGGGGGCAATCAGCCCCAGCATTTT. Translating gives CASRSTAFGGNQPQHF. Full variable domain (remainder filled in from reference TRBV2 and TRBJ1-5): EPEVTQTPSHQVTQMGQEVILRCVPISNHLYFYWYRQILGQKVEFLVSFYNNEISEKSEIFDDQFSVERPDGSNFTLKIRSTKLEDSAMYFCASRSTAFGGNQPQHFGDGTRLSIL.

The J gene is TRBJ2-7, the V gene TRBV30; a weak D match, TRBD1 (5 bases). Germline-derived CDR1 and CDR2 are GTSNPN and SVGIG (reference sequence). Trimming removed 4 bases from V and 2 bases from J, with 9 bases in between. The CDR3 is 12 amino acids. Written as DNA, the CDR3 is TGTGCCTGGAAAGTGGGGCCCTACGAGCAGTACTTC. Its translation: CAWKVGPYEQYF.

The rearrangement joins TRBV18 to TRBJ2-7, with 11 bases that match TRBD1. The CDR3 consists of 17 residues. V was pared by 4 bases and J by 5 bases, with 13 bases of the junction left unmatched. Germline CDR1 is KGHSH and CDR2 is LQKENI. CDR3: CASSLIQDRGLVDEQYF. CDR3 nucleotides: TGTGCCAGCTCACTAATACAGGACAGGGGGCTAGTTGACGAGCAGTACTTC.

The V gene is TRBV7-9, the J gene TRBJ2-1; 8 positions agree with TRBD2. The J segment lost 5 bases and the V segment lost 3 bases, leaving 9 bases of the junction unmatched. Germline assignment: CDR1 SEHNR and CDR2 FQNEAQ (reference sequence). The CDR3 spans 16 residues. CDR3 bases: TGTGCCAGCAGCTTCCGGAGTAGCGGGGAACACAATGAGCAGTTCTTC. It yields the protein CASSFRSSGEHNEQFF.

CDR3 loop: CASTFRDREDIQYF. Written as DNA, the CDR3 is TGTGCCAGCACCTTCCGGGACAGGGAGGACATTCAGTACTTC. V and J are TRBV25-1 and TRBJ2-4, with 9 bases that match TRBD1. The germline V gene encodes CDR1 MGHDK and CDR2 SYGVNS. V lost 7 bases, J lost 8 bases, and 9 bases stayed unmatched. The CDR3 runs 14 residues.

A few counts support this clone. The identical CDR3 is also encoded by other nucleotide sequences in the sample. V is TRBV4-2 and J is TRBJ1-5; D may be TRBD1 (5 bases). Germline-derived CDR1 and CDR2 are LGHNA and YNFKEQ. The CDR3 runs to 13 residues. V lost 4 bases, J lost 4 bases, and 8 bases lay in between. The CDR3 DNA reads TGTGCCAGCAGCCGAGGGGAGAATCAGCCCCAGCATTTT. Its protein product is CASSRGENQPQHF.

The genes are TRBV25-1 and TRBJ2-1; D is uncertain. There are 12 residues in the CDR3. V was pared by 1 base and J by 9 bases, with 7 bases between. Germline V gene sequence: CDR1 MGHDK, CDR2 SYGVNS. In DNA, the CDR3 is TGTGCCAGCAGTGAATTCGGGTTTGAGCAGTTCTTC. Translated, it gives CASSEFGFEQFF.

J is TRBJ2-7 and V is TRBV4-1; D may be TRBD1 or TRBD2 (5 bases each). Germline lookup yields CDR1 MGHRA and CDR2 YSYEKL. Deletions cut 0 bases from V and 3 bases from J, with 9 bases between. This CDR3 is built from 14 residues. DNA for the CDR3: TGCGCCAGCAGCCAAGATCGAGGGGACTACGAGCAGTACTTC. Protein: CASSQDRGDYEQYF.

The J gene is TRBJ2-1, the V gene TRBV6-6; 10 bases are shared with TRBD2. Trimming removed 4 bases from V and 0 bases from J; junction bases left unmatched: 3. The germline V gene has CDR1 MNHNY and CDR2 SVGAGI (reference sequence). The CDR3 spans 16 residues. CDR3 sequence: CASSFSSGSSYNEQFF. The CDR3 DNA reads as TGTGCCAGCAGTTTCTCTAGCGGGAGCTCCTACAATGAGCAGTTCTTC.

The gene calls are TRBV7-8 and TRBJ1-5, with a weak D call TRBD1 (6 bases). The CDR3 is 17 residues long. Germline V lookup: CDR1 SGHVS, CDR2 FQNEAQ. Trimming pared 1 base from V and 6 bases from J, leaving 19 bases between. The CDR3: CASSLGAPGEGSQPQHF. The CDR3, as DNA: TGTGCCAGCAGCTTAGGAGCGCCAGGGGAAGGGAGTCAGCCCCAGCATTTT.

The chain recombines TRBV7-9 with TRBJ2-1; D call uncertain. The CDR3 has 13 amino acids. Germline-derived CDR1 and CDR2 are SEHNR and FQNEAQ (reference sequence). Trimming took off 3 bases at V and 3 bases at J, with 6 bases between the two ends. CDR3 residues: CASSLSHYNEQFF. The CDR3, as DNA: TGTGCCAGCAGCTTGAGCCACTACAATGAGCAGTTCTTC.

This clone showed up just a few times. The gene calls are TRBV6-5 and TRBJ1-3; D remains ambiguous. Germline values: CDR1 MNHEY, CDR2 SVGAGI. This CDR3 has 15 residues. V was shortened by 6 bases and J by 0 bases, with 12 bases between the two germline ends. This CDR3 reads CASSLDSFSGNTIYF. The CDR3 bases are TGTGCCAGCAGCCTGGACTCATTCTCTGGAAACACCATATATTTT.